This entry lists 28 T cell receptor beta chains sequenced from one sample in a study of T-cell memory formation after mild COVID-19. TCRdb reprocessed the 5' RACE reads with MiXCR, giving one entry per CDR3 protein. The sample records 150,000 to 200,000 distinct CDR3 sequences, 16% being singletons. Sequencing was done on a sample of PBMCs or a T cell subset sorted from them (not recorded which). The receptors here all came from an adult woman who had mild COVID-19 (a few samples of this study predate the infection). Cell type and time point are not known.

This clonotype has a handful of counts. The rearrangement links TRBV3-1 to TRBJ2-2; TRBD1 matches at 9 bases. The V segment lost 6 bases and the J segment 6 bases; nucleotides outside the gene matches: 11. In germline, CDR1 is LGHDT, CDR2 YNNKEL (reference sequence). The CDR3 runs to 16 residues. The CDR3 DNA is TGTGCCAGCAGGCAATCCGGGACAGGGACGTCCGGGGAGCTGTTTTTT. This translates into CASRQSGTGTSGELFF.

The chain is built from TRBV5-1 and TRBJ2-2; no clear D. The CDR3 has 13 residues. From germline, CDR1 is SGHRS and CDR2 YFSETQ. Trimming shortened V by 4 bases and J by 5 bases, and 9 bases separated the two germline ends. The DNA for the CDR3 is TGCGCCAGCAGCCCGACGGGTACCGGGGAGCTGTTTTTT. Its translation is CASSPTGTGELFF.

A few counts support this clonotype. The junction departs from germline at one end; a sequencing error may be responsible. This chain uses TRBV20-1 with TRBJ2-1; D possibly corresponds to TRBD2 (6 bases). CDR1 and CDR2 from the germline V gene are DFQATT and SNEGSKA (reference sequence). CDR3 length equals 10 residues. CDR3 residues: CSARGGYSSF. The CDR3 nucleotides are TGCAGTGCTAGGGGGGGTTATTCTTCCTTC.

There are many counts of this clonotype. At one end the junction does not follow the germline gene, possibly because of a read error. Here the CDR3 reads CASSLAGGGETQYF. CDR3 DNA sequence: TGTGCCAGCAGCCTAGCGGGAGGAGGAGAGACCCAGTACTTC. The V gene is TRBV7-6, the J gene TRBJ2-5; 11 bases align to TRBD2. CDR3 length: 14 residues. Germline lookup yields CDR1 SGHVS and CDR2 FNYEAQ.

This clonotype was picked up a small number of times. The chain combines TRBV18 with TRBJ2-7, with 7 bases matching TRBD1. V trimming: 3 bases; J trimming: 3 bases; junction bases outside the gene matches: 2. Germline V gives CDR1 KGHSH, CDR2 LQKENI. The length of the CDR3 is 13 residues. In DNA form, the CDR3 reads TGTGCCAGCTCACCGTGGGACAGCTACGAGCAGTACTTC. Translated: CASSPWDSYEQYF.

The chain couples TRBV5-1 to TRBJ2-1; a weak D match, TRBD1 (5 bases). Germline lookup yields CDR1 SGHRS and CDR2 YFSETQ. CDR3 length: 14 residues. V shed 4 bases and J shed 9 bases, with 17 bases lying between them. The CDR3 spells CASSEDIRLAEQFF. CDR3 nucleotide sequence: TGCGCCAGCAGCGAGGACATCCGACTTGCTGAGCAGTTCTTC.

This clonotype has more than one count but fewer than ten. The CDR3 protein is CASNGGWSWAEAFF. CDR3 bases: TGTGCCAGTAATGGGGGCTGGAGCTGGGCTGAAGCTTTCTTT. The V and J genes are TRBV19 and TRBJ1-1; a weak D match, TRBD1 (6 bases). Germline V CDR1 and CDR2: LNHDA, SQIVND (reference sequence). With 7 bases removed from V and 6 bases from J, the gap between germline ends came to 18 bases. CDR3 size: 14 residues. Based on the CDR3 plus reference TRBV19 and TRBJ1-1, the full variable domain is DGGITQSPKYLFRKEGQNVTLSCEQNLNHDAMYWYRQDPGQGLRLIYYSQIVNDFQKGDIAEGYSVSREKKESFPLTVTSAQKNPTAFYLCASNGGWSWAEAFFGQGTRLTVV.

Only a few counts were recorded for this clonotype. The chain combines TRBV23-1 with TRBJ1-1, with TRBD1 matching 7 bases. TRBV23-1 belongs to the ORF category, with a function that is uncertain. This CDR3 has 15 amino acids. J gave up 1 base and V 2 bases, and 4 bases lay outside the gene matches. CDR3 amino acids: CASSQLQGRNTEAFF. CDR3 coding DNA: TGCGCCAGCAGTCAACTACAGGGGAGGAACACTGAAGCTTTCTTT.

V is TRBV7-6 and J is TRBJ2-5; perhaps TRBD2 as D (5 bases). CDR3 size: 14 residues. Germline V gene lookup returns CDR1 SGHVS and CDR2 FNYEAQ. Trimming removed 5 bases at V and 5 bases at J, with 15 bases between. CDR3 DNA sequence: TGTGCCAGCAGCCTAGGACTGCCATGGGAGACCCAGTACTTC. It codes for CASSLGLPWETQYF.

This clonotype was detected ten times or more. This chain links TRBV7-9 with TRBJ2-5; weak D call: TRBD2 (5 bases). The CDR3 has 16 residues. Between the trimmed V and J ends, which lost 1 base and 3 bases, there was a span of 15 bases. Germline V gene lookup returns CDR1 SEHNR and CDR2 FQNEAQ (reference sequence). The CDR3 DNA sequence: TGTGCCAGCAGCTTAGTTCTAGGACTTACTAAAGAGACCCAGTACTTC. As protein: CASSLVLGLTKETQYF.

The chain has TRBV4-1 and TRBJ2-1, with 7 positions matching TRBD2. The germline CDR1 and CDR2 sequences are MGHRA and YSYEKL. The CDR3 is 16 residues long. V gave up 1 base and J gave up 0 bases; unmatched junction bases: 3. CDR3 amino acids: CASSQGAGSSYNEQFF. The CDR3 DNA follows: TGCGCCAGCAGCCAAGGAGCGGGGAGCTCCTACAATGAGCAGTTCTTC.

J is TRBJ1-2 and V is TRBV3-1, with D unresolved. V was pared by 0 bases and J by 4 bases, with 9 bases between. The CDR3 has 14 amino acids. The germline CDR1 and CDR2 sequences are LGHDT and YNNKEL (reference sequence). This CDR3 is CASSQEGGLYGYTF. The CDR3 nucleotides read TGTGCCAGCAGCCAAGAAGGAGGTCTCTATGGCTACACCTTC.

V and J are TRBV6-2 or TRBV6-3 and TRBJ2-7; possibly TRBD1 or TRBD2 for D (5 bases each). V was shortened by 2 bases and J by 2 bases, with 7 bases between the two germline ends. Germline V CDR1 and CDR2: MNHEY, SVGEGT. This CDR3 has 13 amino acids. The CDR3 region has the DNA TGTGCCAGCAGTTACGAGGGGACCTACGAGCAGTACTTC. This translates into CASSYEGTYEQYF.

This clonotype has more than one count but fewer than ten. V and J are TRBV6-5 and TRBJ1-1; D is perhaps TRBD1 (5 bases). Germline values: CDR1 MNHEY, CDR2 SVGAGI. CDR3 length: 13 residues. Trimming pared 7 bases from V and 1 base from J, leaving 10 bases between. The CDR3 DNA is TGTGCCAGCAATCAGGGTAGGAACACTGAAGCTTTCTTT. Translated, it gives CASNQGRNTEAFF.

Here the CDR3 reads CASSVGGSQETQYF. The CDR3 DNA is TGTGCCAGCAGCGTAGGTGGGTCCCAAGAGACCCAGTACTTC. V usage is TRBV9 and J usage is TRBJ2-5, with D unclear. Trimming left V 0 bases short and J 1 base short, with 7 bases between. The CDR3 loop spans 14 amino acids. Germline CDR1 is SGDLS and CDR2 is YYNGEE.

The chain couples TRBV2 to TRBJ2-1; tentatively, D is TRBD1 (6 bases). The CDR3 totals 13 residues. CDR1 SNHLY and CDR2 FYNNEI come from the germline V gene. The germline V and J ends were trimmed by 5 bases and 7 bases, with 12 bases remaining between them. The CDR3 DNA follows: TGTGCCAGCAGTAGCATCCAGGGGAATGAGCAGTTCTTC. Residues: CASSSIQGNEQFF.

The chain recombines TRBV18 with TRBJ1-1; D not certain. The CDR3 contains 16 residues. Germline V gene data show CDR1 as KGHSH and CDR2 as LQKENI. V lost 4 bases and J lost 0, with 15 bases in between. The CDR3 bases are TGTGCCAGCTCACTTATGATGACCGGACTGAACACTGAAGCTTTCTTT. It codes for CASSLMMTGLNTEAFF. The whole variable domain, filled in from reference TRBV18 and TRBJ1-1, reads NAGVMQNPRHLVRRRGQEARLRCSPMKGHSHVYWYRQLPEEGLKFMVYLQKENIIDESGMPKERFSAEFPKEGPSILRIQQVVRGDSAAYFCASSLMMTGLNTEAFFGQGTRLTVV.

The CDR3 sequence is CSGHRGLYNEQFF. DNA of the CDR3: TGCAGCGGCCACAGGGGGCTCTACAATGAGCAGTTCTTC. This chain uses TRBV29-1 with TRBJ2-1; 9 nucleotides align to TRBD1. The J segment lost 3 bases and the V segment lost 7 bases, leaving 4 bases of the junction unmatched. The CDR3 runs 13 residues. CDR1 and CDR2 from the germline V gene are SQVTM and ANQGSEA.

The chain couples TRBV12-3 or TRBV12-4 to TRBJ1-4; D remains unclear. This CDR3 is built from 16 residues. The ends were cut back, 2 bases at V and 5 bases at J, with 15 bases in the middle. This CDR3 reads CASSLSSIGSNEKLFF. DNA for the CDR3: TGTGCCAGCAGTTTATCGTCAATCGGGTCCAATGAAAAACTGTTTTTT.

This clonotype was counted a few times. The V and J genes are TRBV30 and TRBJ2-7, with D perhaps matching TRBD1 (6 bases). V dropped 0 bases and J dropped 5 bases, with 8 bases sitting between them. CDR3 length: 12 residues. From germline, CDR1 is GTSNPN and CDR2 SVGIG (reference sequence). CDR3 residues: CAWSVQGNEQYF. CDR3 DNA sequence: TGTGCCTGGAGTGTACAGGGCAACGAGCAGTACTTC.

In DNA, the CDR3 is TGTGCCAGCAACCCAACCGGTGGCAGGGGGAGACGGAACACTGAAGCTTTCTTT. It encodes CASNPTGGRGRRNTEAFF. The rearrangement joins TRBV5-8 to TRBJ1-1; 7 bases agree with TRBD1. The CDR3 covers 18 residues. Per the germline V gene, CDR1 is SGHTS and CDR2 is YDEGEE. V lost 6 bases and J lost 1; bases outside the gene matches: 18.

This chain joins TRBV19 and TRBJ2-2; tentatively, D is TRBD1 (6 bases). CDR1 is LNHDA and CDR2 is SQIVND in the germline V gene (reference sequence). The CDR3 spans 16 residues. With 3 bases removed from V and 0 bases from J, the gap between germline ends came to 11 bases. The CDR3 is CASSISHRANTGELFF. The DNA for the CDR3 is TGTGCCAGTAGTATTTCGCACAGGGCGAACACCGGGGAGCTGTTTTTT.

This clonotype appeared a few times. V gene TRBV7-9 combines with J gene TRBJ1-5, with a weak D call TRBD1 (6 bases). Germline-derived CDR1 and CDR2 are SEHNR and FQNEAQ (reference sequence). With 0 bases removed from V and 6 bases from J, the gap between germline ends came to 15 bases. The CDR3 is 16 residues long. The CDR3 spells CASSLALGQGSQPQHF. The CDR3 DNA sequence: TGTGCCAGCAGCTTAGCCCTGGGGCAGGGGAGTCAGCCCCAGCATTTT.

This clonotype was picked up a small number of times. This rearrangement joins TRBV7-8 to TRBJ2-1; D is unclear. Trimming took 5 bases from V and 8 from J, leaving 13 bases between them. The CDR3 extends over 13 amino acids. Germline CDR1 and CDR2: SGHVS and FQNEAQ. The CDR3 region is CASSQERVDEQFF. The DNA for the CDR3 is TGTGCCAGCAGCCAGGAGCGCGTGGATGAGCAGTTCTTC.

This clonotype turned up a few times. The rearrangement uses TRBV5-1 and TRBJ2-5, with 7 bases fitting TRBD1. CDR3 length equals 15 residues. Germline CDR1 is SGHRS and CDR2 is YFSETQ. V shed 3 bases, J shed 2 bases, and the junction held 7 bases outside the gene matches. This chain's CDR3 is CASSSLPGQQETQYF. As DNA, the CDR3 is TGCGCCAGCAGCTCGCTGCCGGGACAGCAAGAGACCCAGTACTTC.

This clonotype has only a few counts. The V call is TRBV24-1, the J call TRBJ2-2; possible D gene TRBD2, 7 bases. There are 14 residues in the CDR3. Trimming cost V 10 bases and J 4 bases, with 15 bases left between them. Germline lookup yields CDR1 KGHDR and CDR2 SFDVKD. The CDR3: CATAEGGGTGELFF. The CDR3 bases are TGTGCCACAGCCGAAGGGGGGGGCACCGGGGAGCTGTTTTTT.

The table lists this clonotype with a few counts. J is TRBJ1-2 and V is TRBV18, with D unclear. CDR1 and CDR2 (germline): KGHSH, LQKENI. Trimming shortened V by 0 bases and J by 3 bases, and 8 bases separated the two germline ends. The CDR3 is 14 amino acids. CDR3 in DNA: TGTGCCAGCTCACCACCGTTGAGGGACTATGGCTACACCTTC. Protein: CASSPPLRDYGYTF.

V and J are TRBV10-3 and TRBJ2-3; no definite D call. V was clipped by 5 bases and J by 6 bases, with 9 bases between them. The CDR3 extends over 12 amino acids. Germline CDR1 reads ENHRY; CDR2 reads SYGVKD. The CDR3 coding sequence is TGTGCCATCAGTACCGGGTGGGATACGCAGTATTTT. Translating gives CAISTGWDTQYF.